The 19 T cell receptor beta chains below were found in one sample sequenced in a study of T cell repertoires in cytomegalovirus infection. No cognate antigen is known for these TCRs. TCRdb reanalysed the reads using MiXCR and keeps one entry per CDR3 protein. In the table there are fewer than 1,000,000 distinct CDR3 sequences, 31% of which are singletons. The input for sequencing was cultured CD8+ T cells from PBMCs, taken from culture after CMV antigen stimulation. The receptors originated from a human donor in good health (CMV status not recorded). Some clones in this sample may be carry-over from other donors' samples.

This chain uses TRBV10-3 with TRBJ2-7, with TRBD1 matching over 11 bases. The CDR3 runs to 13 residues. The germline gives CDR1 ENHRY, CDR2 SYGVKD. Unmatched junction bases numbered 6, after V lost 10 bases and J lost 4 bases. This chain's CDR3 is CATMDRGLYEQYF. Written as DNA, the CDR3 is TGTGCCACCATGGACAGGGGGCTTTACGAGCAGTACTTC.

This clonotype was counted ten times or more. The chain recombines TRBV7-2 with TRBJ2-7; weak D call: TRBD2 (5 bases). The germline V gene has CDR1 SGHTA and CDR2 FQGNSA. V lost 5 bases, J lost 3 bases, and 11 bases lay in between. The CDR3 loop spans 13 amino acids. CDR3 in DNA: TGTGCCAGCAGCGCACGTCGGGGCTACGAGCAGTACGTC. This translates into CASSARRGYEQYV.

This clonotype was recorded many times. This chain connects TRBV7-2 to TRBJ2-7; 8 bases map to TRBD1. The CDR3 loop spans 15 amino acids. Losses at the gene ends were 3 bases for V and 2 bases for J; bases not matched to a gene: 6. The germline CDR1 and CDR2 sequences are SGHTA and FQGNSA. The CDR3 DNA reads TGTGCCAGCAGCTTGGGACGACAGGGGCCCTACGAGCAGTACGTC. Residues: CASSLGRQGPYEQYV.

The chain recombines TRBV29-1 with TRBJ2-7; the D gene is possibly TRBD1 (5 bases). The length of the CDR3 is 11 residues. The V and J ends lost 0 bases and 13 bases respectively, with 13 bases between them. Looked up from germline, CDR1 is SQVTM and CDR2 is ANQGSEA. The CDR3 bases are TGCAGCGTTGAAGATGGGGCAGGCGATTACTTC. Translated: CSVEDGAGDYF.

This clonotype was observed at least ten times. The chain is built from TRBV12-3 or TRBV12-4 and TRBJ1-4; D not certain. V was pared by 5 bases and J by 7 bases, with 14 bases between. The CDR3 has 14 amino acids. CDR3 sequence (DNA): TGTGCCAGCAGTCCCTTAGAAGGAAGTGAAAAACTGTTTTTT. Translated, it gives CASSPLEGSEKLFF.

The chain uses TRBV9 and TRBJ1-2; the D gene is possibly TRBD1 (5 bases). Germline CDR1 is SGDLS and CDR2 is YYNGEE. Trimming stripped 3 bases from V and 7 bases from J, with 28 bases between. The CDR3 runs 18 residues. The CDR3 protein is CASSGMRDESPGYSGYTF. CDR3 nucleotide sequence: TGTGCCAGCAGCGGCATGAGGGACGAGAGTCCCGGGTATTCTGGCTACACCTTC.

This clonotype came up a few times. The rearrangement joins TRBV28 to TRBJ1-1; no definite D call. The V gene lost 2 bases and the J gene lost 0 bases, with 7 bases spanning the gap. The germline V gene has CDR1 MDHEN and CDR2 SYDVKM. The CDR3 runs 14 residues. The CDR3, as DNA: TGTGCCAGCAGTTTAGTACGGATGAACACTGAAGCTTTCTTT. Protein sequence: CASSLVRMNTEAFF.

The chain employs TRBV6-6 and TRBJ2-5; TRBD2 agrees at 11 bases. Germline assignment: CDR1 MNHNY and CDR2 SVGAGI (reference sequence). V lost 7 bases to trimming and J lost 4 bases; unmatched junction nucleotides: 17. This CDR3 spans 18 amino acids. CDR3 residues: CASTTGLAGGRGAETQYF. DNA for the CDR3: TGTGCCAGCACCACGGGTCTAGCGGGGGGCCGAGGGGCAGAGACCCAGTACTTC.

This chain connects TRBV7-9 to TRBJ2-3, with unresolved D. The germline V gene has CDR1 SEHNR and CDR2 FQNEAQ (reference sequence). This CDR3 has 13 amino acids. CDR3 in DNA: TGTGGAGAGGACCATGCTAGCACAGATACGCAGTATTTT. Translation gives CGEDHASTDTQYF.

The chain links TRBV7-6 to TRBJ2-5, with 15 bases identical to TRBD2. V lost 5 bases, J lost 4 bases, and 5 bases stayed unmatched. From germline, CDR1 is SGHVS and CDR2 FNYEAQ. The CDR3 is 16 amino acids. CDR3 protein: CASSRTSGGVGETQYF. CDR3 in DNA: TGTGCCAGCAGCAGGACTAGCGGGGGGGTAGGAGAGACCCAGTACTTC.

With regard to this clonotype: A much larger clone sits a single nucleotide away, making a read error possible. The chain joins TRBV29-1 to TRBJ2-1, with 8 nucleotides matching TRBD2. Germline V gene lookup returns CDR1 SQVTM and CDR2 ANQGSEA. This CDR3 has 14 amino acids. After removal of 7 bases from V and 5 bases from J, the junction contained 10 bases not matched to a gene. In nucleotides, the CDR3 is TGCAGCGCCCGACTATCGGGGGGGCACAATGAGCAGTTCTTC. Its translation is CSARLSGGHNEQFF.

The V gene is TRBV14, the J gene TRBJ1-1, with TRBD1 matching over 8 bases. V was pared by 4 bases and J by 1 base, with 2 bases of the junction left unmatched. Looked up from germline, CDR1 is SGHDN and CDR2 is FVKESK. This CDR3 has 14 residues. The chain's CDR3 is CASSRTGSNTEAFF. CDR3 nucleotide sequence: TGTGCCAGCAGCCGGACAGGGTCGAACACTGAAGCTTTCTTT.

J is TRBJ2-1 and V is TRBV4-1; 7 nucleotides match TRBD1. V lost 1 base, J lost 6 bases, and 12 bases stayed unmatched. The CDR3 has 17 residues. The germline gives CDR1 MGHRA, CDR2 YSYEKL. The CDR3 DNA reads as TGCGCCAGCAGCCAAGGTATAGGTGACAGGGTAGGCAATGAGCAGTTCTTC. It yields the protein CASSQGIGDRVGNEQFF.

This clonotype was picked up a small number of times. A junction end diverges from the germline sequence, so it may reflect a read error. The rearrangement uses TRBV5-6 and TRBJ1-1; no definite D call. The CDR3 runs to 12 residues. Germline CDR1 SGHDT, CDR2 YYEEEE. The CDR3 DNA reads TGTGCCAGCAGCAGCGGAGGCGTTGTTGGCCTATTT. The encoded protein is CASSSGGVVGLF.

The V call is TRBV7-3, the J call TRBJ2-1; 7 bases line up with TRBD2. From germline, CDR1 is SGHTA and CDR2 FQGTGA. The CDR3 is 19 amino acids. V trimming: 2 bases; J trimming: 5 bases; junction bases outside the gene matches: 18. CDR3 residues: CASSLWGVGGMSGDNEQFF. For the CDR3, the DNA is TGTGCCAGCAGCTTATGGGGGGTCGGGGGGATGTCCGGGGACAATGAGCAGTTCTTC. Full variable domain (outside the CDR3, taken from reference TRBV7-3 and TRBJ2-1): GAGVSQTPSNKVTEKGKYVELRCDPISGHTALYWYRQSLGQGPEFLIYFQGTGAADDSGLPNDRFFAVRPEGSVSTLKIQRTERGDSAVYLCASSLWGVGGMSGDNEQFFGPGTRLTVL.

The gene calls are TRBV7-6 and TRBJ2-1; TRBD2 agrees at 8 bases. With 2 bases clipped from V and 5 bases from J, the junction kept 14 bases outside the gene matches. Looked up from germline, CDR1 is SGHVS and CDR2 is FNYEAQ. CDR3 length: 18 residues. CDR3 DNA sequence: TGTGCCAGCAGCTTACGGGGGGGGGGGTCACCTTCCAACAATGAGCAGTTCTTC. Protein: CASSLRGGGSPSNNEQFF.

The chain uses TRBV6-8 and TRBJ2-7, with D unresolved. This CDR3 region has 11 residues. With 6 bases removed from V and 9 bases from J, the gap between germline ends came to 12 bases. Germline CDR1 is MNHGY and CDR2 is SAAAGT. The CDR3 sequence is CASRQNKAQYF. The CDR3 nucleotides read TGTGCCAGCAGACAGAACAAGGCGCAGTACTTC.

Concerning this clonotype: A much larger clone sits a single nucleotide away, making a read error possible. J is TRBJ2-5 and V is TRBV7-2; no firm D call. Germline CDR1 reads SGHTA; CDR2 reads FQGNSA. The V end was cut by 5 bases, the J end by 5 bases, with 18 bases between. CDR3 length: 15 residues. This CDR3 reads CASSPSRVPEETQYF. The CDR3 bases are TGTGCCAGCAGCCCTTCCCGGGTCCCAGAGGAGACCCAGTACTTC. Looking up the rest from reference TRBV7-2 and TRBJ2-5 gives the full variable domain: GAGVSQSPSNKVTEKGKDVELRCDPISGHTALYWYRQSLGQGLEFLIYFQGNSAPDKSGLPSDRFSAERTGGSVSTLTIQRTQQEDSAVYLCASSPSRVPEETQYFGPGTRLLVL.

Turning to this clonotype: The junction differs from germline at one of its ends, possibly a read error. The chain links TRBV7-4 to TRBJ2-2; D might be TRBD1 or TRBD2, each matching 5 bases. The CDR3 runs 18 residues. CDR1 SGHVT and CDR2 SQSDAQ come from the germline V gene. The CDR3 loop reads CASSLLGPGHPNTGELFF. The DNA of the CDR3 is TGTGCCAGCAGCTTACTAGGTCCAGGGCACCCTAACACCGGGGAACTGTTTTTT. Combining the CDR3 with reference TRBV7-4 and TRBJ2-2 gives the whole variable domain GAGVSQSPRYKVAKRGRDVALRCDSISGHVTLYWYRQTLGQGSEVLTYSQSDAQRDKSGRPSGRFSAERPERSVSTLKIQRTEQGDSAVYLCASSLLGPGHPNTGELFFGEGSRLTVL.